These T cell receptor beta chains were read from a single sample in a study of T cell responses to AZD1222 COVID-19 vaccine. TCRdb's table, derived via immunoSEQ multiplex PCR, lists solely in-frame clones and lacks some. Of about 89,000 clones in the sample, around 91% are singletons; the top ten hold approximately 5%. The sample consisted of peripheral blood, taken 28 days after the second AZD1222 dose. The source is an adult who received the AZD1222 COVID-19 vaccine. The CDR3 runs from the conserved cysteine through the conserved F or W. D genes are given only for firm matches. Not all rows give a size; the values are once, few, many and, for expanded clones, a class.

size	J	D	V	DNA	CDR3
-	TRBJ1-4	TRBD1	TRBV3-1/TRBV3-2	TGTGCCAGCAGCCGAAACCCGGGACAGGGGGCTGAAAAACTGTTTTTT	CASSRNPGQGAEKLFF
-	TRBJ2-1	-	TRBV9	TGTGCCAGCAGCGTAACTACAGGGAGCTACAATGAGCAGTTCTTC	CASSVTTGSYNEQFF
-	TRBJ1-5	-	TRBV18	TGTGCCAGCTCACCACCGTGGGACGGCAATCAGCCCCAGCATTTT	CASSPPWDGNQPQHF
-	TRBJ2-7	-	TRBV30	TGTGCCTGCCGGACACAGTACGAGCAGTACTTC	CACRTQYEQYF
once	TRBJ2-3	-	TRBV12-3/TRBV12-4	TGTGCCAGCAGTGAGAACCTGATAGATACGCAGTATTTT	CASSENLIDTQYF
-	TRBJ2-5	TRBD1	TRBV18	TGTGCCAGCTCACCACCGACAGGGTTTAAAGAGACCCAGTACTTC	CASSPPTGFKETQYF
-	TRBJ1-1	-	TRBV19	TGTGCCAGTAGTTCCAGGGTCGGCGCAACTGAAGCTTTCTTT	CASSSRVGATEAFF
-	TRBJ1-4	-	TRBV7-2	TGTGCCAGCAGCTTTCCGACAGAACCAGGGAATGAAAAACTGTTTTTT	CASSFPTEPGNEKLFF
-	TRBJ2-1	TRBD2	TRBV5-1	TGCGCCAGCACCAGGACTAGCGGGGGGGTGTATGAGCAGTTCTTC	CASTRTSGGVYEQFF
-	TRBJ2-7	TRBD2	TRBV14	TGTGCCAGCAGCCAAGATAAACTAGCGGGGGGAGTGGACGAGCAGTACTTC	CASSQDKLAGGVDEQYF
-	TRBJ2-7	TRBD2	TRBV3-1/TRBV3-2	TGTGCCAGCAGCCAAGAGGGACTAGCGGGGGAGCAGTACTTC	CASSQEGLAGEQYF
-	TRBJ1-1	-	TRBV11-2	TGTGCCAGCAGCTCCCCGCAGTTGAACACTGAAGCTTTCTTT	CASSSPQLNTEAFF
-	TRBJ2-3	TRBD1	TRBV29-1	TGCAGCGTTCAGGGGGCCGTTGGGACAGATACGCAGTATTTT	CSVQGAVGTDTQYF
-	TRBJ1-3	-	TRBV3-1/TRBV3-2	TGTGCCAGCAGCCAAGGTTCAGGGCAGAACACCATATATTTT	CASSQGSGQNTIYF
-	TRBJ2-1	-	TRBV4-3	TGCGCCAGCAGCCTTAACAGGGGGGGAGGGAATGAACAGTTCTTC	CASSLNRGGGNEQFF
-	TRBJ1-4	-	TRBV2	TGTGCCAGCAGTAGGCGCCAGGTAGAAAAACTGTTTTTT	CASSRRQVEKLFF
-	TRBJ2-3	-	TRBV19	TGTGCCAGTAGTATCGGTGGCGACGCGCAGTATTTT	CASSIGGDAQYF
once	TRBJ2-1	-	TRBV12-3/TRBV12-4	TGTGCCAGCAGTTTCTTAAATGAGCAGTTCTTC	CASSFLNEQFF
-	TRBJ1-6	-	TRBV11-2	TGTGCCAGCAGCTTAGAGCGGGCCACAGGCTCCTATAATTCACCCCTCCACTTT	CASSLERATGSYNSPLHF
-	TRBJ1-5	-	TRBV28	TGTGCCAGCAGTTTTGGGCACTGGGGCAATCAGCCCCAGCATTTT	CASSFGHWGNQPQHF
-	TRBJ2-7	TRBD1	TRBV7-9	TGTGCCAGCAGCGCCCGGGACAGGGTCGAGCAGTACTTC	CASSARDRVEQYF
-	TRBJ1-1	-	TRBV10-1	TGCGCCAGCAGACGGACACGGAACACTGAAGCTTTCTTT	CASRRTRNTEAFF
-	TRBJ2-7	TRBD1	TRBV6-5	TGTGCCAGCAGACACGGACAGGGATATACCTACGAGCAGTACTTC	CASRHGQGYTYEQYF
-	TRBJ2-7	-	TRBV11-2	TGTGCCAGCAGCTTAGGCGGGTCTGTCTCCTACGAGCAGTACTTC	CASSLGGSVSYEQYF
-	TRBJ1-4	-	TRBV18	TGTGCCAGCTCACCAATGCCGGTGGATGAGGAAAAACTGTTTTTT	CASSPMPVDEEKLFF
-	TRBJ1-2	TRBD1	TRBV2	TGTGCCAGCAGTGAGCGGCAGGGGGCCCATGGCTACACCTTC	CASSERQGAHGYTF
-	TRBJ2-5	TRBD2	TRBV27	TGTGCCAGCAGCGTGGGGACTAGCGGGGGTGGGACCCAGTACTTC	CASSVGTSGGGTQYF
-	TRBJ1-4	TRBD1	TRBV28	TGTGCCAGCAGTTCTCCAGGGGGCCTTGCAACTAATGAAAAACTGTTTTTT	CASSSPGGLATNEKLFF
once	TRBJ2-2	TRBD2	TRBV6-1	TGTGCCAGCAGTGAACTAGCGGGGGGCACCGGGGAGCTGTTTTTT	CASSELAGGTGELFF
-	TRBJ1-4	-	TRBV15	TGTGCCACCAGCAGTTGGACAGCGGGGGAAAAACTGTTTTTT	CATSSWTAGEKLFF
-	TRBJ1-5	-	TRBV14	TGTGCCAGCAGCCAGCAGGGAAAGGGGCCCCAGCATTTT	CASSQQGKGPQHF
-	TRBJ2-7	-	TRBV7-9	TGTGCCAGCAGCTTAGGGGTTAGGGAGCAGTACTTC	CASSLGVREQYF
once	TRBJ1-5	-	TRBV19	TGTGCCACCGCAGACCCTTTCTATAGCAATCAGCCCCAGCATTTT	CATADPFYSNQPQHF
-	TRBJ1-1	TRBD1	TRBV7-2	TGTGCCAGCAGCTTTGGACAGGGGGATACTGAAGCTTTCTTT	CASSFGQGDTEAFF
-	TRBJ1-2	-	TRBV27	TGTGCCAGCAGTTTGGTCTTCGGTTCCTATGGCTACACCTTC	CASSLVFGSYGYTF
few	TRBJ1-6	-	TRBV27	TGTGCCAGCAGTTTCCAAGGACTCTTAAATTCACCCCTCCACTTT	CASSFQGLLNSPLHF
-	TRBJ2-5	-	TRBV4-1	TGCGCCAGCAGCCAAGGTACCCAAGAGACCCAGTACTTC	CASSQGTQETQYF
-	TRBJ2-7	-	TRBV5-8	TGTGCCAGCAGCTTGGGGGTATCCTACGAGCAGTACTTC	CASSLGVSYEQYF
few	TRBJ2-2	-	TRBV9	TGTGCCAGCAGCGTACTGGGAGGGGGCACCGGGGAGCTGTTTTTT	CASSVLGGGTGELFF
-	TRBJ1-1	TRBD1	TRBV18	TGTGCCAGCTCACCCGGGACAGAAGGGAACACTGAAGCTTTCTTT	CASSPGTEGNTEAFF
-	TRBJ1-3	-	TRBV5-6	TGTGCCAGCAGCCGCCGGGCAGGGGACGGAAACACCATATATTTT	CASSRRAGDGNTIYF
once	TRBJ2-3	-	TRBV30	TGTGCCTGGAGTGTCCAGGGGTTTAAAGATACGCAGTATTTT	CAWSVQGFKDTQYF
-	TRBJ1-2	-	TRBV15	TGTGCCACCAGTTCGGCCACGGGCGTGAGCTACACCTTC	CATSSATGVSYTF
few	TRBJ2-5	TRBD1	TRBV14	TGTGCCAGCAGCCAAGATAATTGGAGGGACAGGGGAAAAGAGACCCAGTACTTC	CASSQDNWRDRGKETQYF
-	TRBJ1-1	-	TRBV11-3	TGTGCCAGCAGCCCGCGGACACCTCGGGACAACACTGAAGCTTTCTTT	CASSPRTPRDNTEAFF
-	TRBJ1-5	-	TRBV12-3/TRBV12-4	TGTGCCAGCAGTACTAATAGCAATCAGCCCCAGCATTTT	CASSTNSNQPQHF
few	TRBJ2-5	-	TRBV4-2	TGTGCCAGCAGCCTCTGGTCGGGGACCCAGTACTTC	CASSLWSGTQYF
-	TRBJ1-1	-	TRBV19	TGTGCCAGTAGTATAGACAGTCAGGGGACGGGAATGAACACTGAAGCTTTCTTT	CASSIDSQGTGMNTEAFF
-	TRBJ1-1	TRBD1	TRBV7-8	TGTGCCAGCAGCCCCGACAGGGTTGAAGCTTTCTTT	CASSPDRVEAFF
-	TRBJ1-3	-	TRBV7-2	TGTGCCAGCAGCTGGGGACTCATTAACAACCCAACTGGAAACACCATATATTTT	CASSWGLINNPTGNTIYF
-	TRBJ2-1	-	TRBV19	TGTGCCAGTAGTATATCCCCCCCGGGTGAGCAGTTCTTC	CASSISPPGEQFF
once	TRBJ2-1	-	TRBV9	TGTGCCAGCAGCGTGGGTCCCCTAACACAGGGTTATGAGCAGTTCTTC	CASSVGPLTQGYEQFF
-	TRBJ1-5	-	TRBV6-5	TGTGCCATCAGGGGTCAGCCCCAGCATTTT	CAIRGQPQHF
once	TRBJ2-3	TRBD1	TRBV5-1	TGCGCCAGCAGCTGGGGACAGGGGCGAAGAGATACGCAGTATTTT	CASSWGQGRRDTQYF
-	TRBJ1-2	-	TRBV18	TGTGCCAGCTCACCAGATCGGTATGGAGGGGATAGAAATGGCTACACCTTC	CASSPDRYGGDRNGYTF
-	TRBJ1-1	-	TRBV3-1/TRBV3-2	TGTGCCAGCAGCCCCTATTCGGGGCCTGGTGAAGCTTTCTTT	CASSPYSGPGEAFF
-	TRBJ1-5	TRBD1	TRBV5-1	TGCGCCAGCAGCTTAGGACAGGGGATAAATCAGCCCCAGCATTTT	CASSLGQGINQPQHF
-	TRBJ1-5	-	TRBV3-1/TRBV3-2	TGTGCCAGCAGCCAAGACAGGGGAGGGAATCAGCCCCAGCATTTT	CASSQDRGGNQPQHF